This T cell receptor beta chain was retrieved from a study of low-dose radiotherapy and immunotherapy resistance in tumors. Study in general: Cyclophosphamide was given intravenously at 200 mg/m2 every two weeks, and each dose came one day before radiation and immunotherapy.

The CDR3 consists of 15 residues. V lost 5 bases, J lost 2 bases, and 14 bases lay in between. Germline loops: CDR1 SGHNT, CDR2 YYREEE (reference sequence). TRAV- and TRBV-specific primers primed first-strand cDNA, covering alpha and beta chains. TCR amplification used approximately 19 PCR cycles, a constant-region primer and a V-primer adapter. Isolated mRNA underwent amplification by in vitro transcription. TCRdb called the reads again in MiXCR, with one record for every CDR3 protein. Here the sample spans 70,000 to 95,000 distinct CDR3 sequences, roughly a sixth being singletons. This sample's time point: before trial treatment.

The gene calls are TRBV5-4 and TRBJ2-1; maybe TRBD2 (6 bases). The sequences come from PBMCs, collected before treatment. This clonotype was obtained from a male donor with prostate cancer. This CDR3 reads CASSSPGTAYNEQFF. Here the CDR3 DNA reads TGTGCCAGCAGTTCGCCCGGGACTGCCTACAATGAGCAGTTCTTC.